This is a list of T cell receptor beta chains from one sample in a study of regulatory T cells in long-lasting Graves disease. From the multiplex PCR reads, TCRdb called clonotypes with MiXCR, one entry per CDR3 protein. The data contain 350,000 to 550,000 distinct CDR3 sequences, approximately 15% of them singletons. These same records also appear under a second study, on T cells in Graves' hyperthyroidism and ophthalmopathy.

Sample: peripheral blood mononuclear cells (PBMCs), taken at new diagnosis, from a patient treated with antithyroid drugs. Receptors originate from a woman in her 30s with Graves disease. Both conserved end residues are part of each CDR3. The D gene is left open where the match is weak. The size of a clone is reported for some rows only, either as once, few or many, or as a class for expanded clones.

clone_size: few; j_call: TRBJ2-1; v_call: TRBV4-1; d_call: -; cdr3_nt: TGCGCCAGCAGCCAAGACCGCGGGCGTGAGCAGTTCTTC; cdr3_aa: CASSQDRGREQFF
clone_size: many; j_call: TRBJ2-4; v_call: TRBV27; d_call: -; cdr3_nt: TGTGCCAGCTCAGGGGTGGGGAACATTCAGTACTTC; cdr3_aa: CASSGVGNIQYF
clone_size: few; j_call: TRBJ2-7; v_call: TRBV5-1; d_call: TRBD1; cdr3_nt: TGCGCCAGCAGTAAAGGGACAGGTCTCCGCTACGAGCAGTACTTC; cdr3_aa: CASSKGTGLRYEQYF
clone_size: many; j_call: TRBJ1-1; v_call: TRBV6-1; d_call: -; cdr3_nt: TGTGCCAGCAGGGACGGACCAAACACTGAAGCTTTCTTT; cdr3_aa: CASRDGPNTEAFF
clone_size: few; j_call: TRBJ1-2; v_call: TRBV19; d_call: -; cdr3_nt: TGTGCCAGTAGTTTGCCGGGACTCCGATATGGCTACACCTTC; cdr3_aa: CASSLPGLRYGYTF
clone_size: -; j_call: TRBJ2-2; v_call: TRBV19; d_call: TRBD1; cdr3_nt: TGTGCCAGTGAGACAGGGACAGGGGTCACCGGGGAGCTGTTTTTT; cdr3_aa: CASETGTGVTGELFF
clone_size: few; j_call: TRBJ2-7; v_call: TRBV11-2; d_call: TRBD1; cdr3_nt: TGTGCCAGCAGCCCCGGGACAGCTAACTACGAGCAGTACTTC; cdr3_aa: CASSPGTANYEQYF
clone_size: -; j_call: TRBJ2-1; v_call: TRBV9; d_call: TRBD2; cdr3_nt: TGTGCCAGCAGCGATCTAGCGGGAGGGGCCCACAATGAGCAGTTCTTC; cdr3_aa: CASSDLAGGAHNEQFF
clone_size: many; j_call: TRBJ1-1; v_call: TRBV5-1; d_call: -; cdr3_nt: TGCGCCAGCAGGGGAGGGGGGTGGAGCACTGAAGCTTTCTTT; cdr3_aa: CASRGGGWSTEAFF
clone_size: -; j_call: TRBJ2-7; v_call: TRBV18; d_call: TRBD2; cdr3_nt: TGTGCCAGCCCACCGGGAGGGGACCTGGCCTACGAGCAGTACTTC; cdr3_aa: CASPPGGDLAYEQYF
clone_size: few; j_call: TRBJ1-6; v_call: TRBV28; d_call: TRBD1; cdr3_nt: TGTGCCAGTATGACAGGGGGCGAATCTTGGTCACCCCTCCACTTT; cdr3_aa: CASMTGGESWSPLHF
clone_size: many; j_call: TRBJ2-1; v_call: TRBV11-3; d_call: TRBD2; cdr3_nt: TGTGCAGCGGGGGGGCGATCCTACAATGAGCAGTTCTTC; cdr3_aa: CAAGGRSYNEQFF
clone_size: many; j_call: TRBJ2-3; v_call: TRBV28; d_call: TRBD2; cdr3_nt: TGTGCCAGCAGTTTTCTAGCGGGCACAGATACGCAGTATTTT; cdr3_aa: CASSFLAGTDTQYF
clone_size: -; j_call: TRBJ1-5; v_call: TRBV27; d_call: TRBD1; cdr3_nt: TGTGCCAGCAGTTTTCTGGATTCTTACGGGACAGGGGGCGACCAGCCCCAGCATTTT; cdr3_aa: CASSFLDSYGTGGDQPQHF
clone_size: many; j_call: TRBJ2-6; v_call: TRBV3-1; d_call: -; cdr3_nt: TGTGCCAGCAGCCAAGAAATTTCAGGGGCTGGGGCCAACGTCCTGACTTTC; cdr3_aa: CASSQEISGAGANVLTF
clone_size: -; j_call: TRBJ2-1; v_call: TRBV9; d_call: TRBD1; cdr3_nt: TGTGCCAGCAGCACACCAGGGGGTTTCAATGAGCAGTTCTTC; cdr3_aa: CASSTPGGFNEQFF
clone_size: many; j_call: TRBJ2-3; v_call: TRBV7-9; d_call: -; cdr3_nt: TGTGCCAGCAGCTTACGGGCGGGTGGCTATACCACAGATACGCAGTATTTT; cdr3_aa: CASSLRAGGYTTDTQYF
clone_size: many; j_call: TRBJ2-1; v_call: TRBV30; d_call: -; cdr3_nt: TGTGCCTGGAGTGCGACTTGGTACAATGAGCAGTTCTTC; cdr3_aa: CAWSATWYNEQFF
clone_size: few; j_call: TRBJ2-2; v_call: TRBV12-3/TRBV12-4; d_call: TRBD1; cdr3_nt: TGTGCCAGCAGTTTAAGGGACAGGGGACGCACCGGGGAGCTGTTTTTT; cdr3_aa: CASSLRDRGRTGELFF
clone_size: many; j_call: TRBJ1-2; v_call: TRBV18; d_call: -; cdr3_nt: TGTGCCAGCTCTCCCGGACAATCCTATGGCTACACCTTC; cdr3_aa: CASSPGQSYGYTF
clone_size: few; j_call: TRBJ1-2; v_call: TRBV29-1; d_call: TRBD1; cdr3_nt: TGCAGCGTTAAGGGACAGCCTCCCCCCTATGGCTACACCTTC; cdr3_aa: CSVKGQPPPYGYTF
clone_size: -; j_call: TRBJ2-1; v_call: TRBV2; d_call: TRBD2; cdr3_nt: TGTGCCAGCGGACTAGCGTACCCCAGGGAGCAGTCCTTC; cdr3_aa: CASGLAYPREQSF
clone_size: many; j_call: TRBJ2-1; v_call: TRBV6-2/TRBV6-3; d_call: TRBD2; cdr3_nt: TGTGCCAGCAGTTACAGGGGACTAGCGGGAGGCCGGGGGAATGAGCAGTTCTTC; cdr3_aa: CASSYRGLAGGRGNEQFF
clone_size: -; j_call: TRBJ2-1; v_call: TRBV2; d_call: TRBD2; cdr3_nt: TGTGCCAGCAGTCCTAACGGACTAGCGGGAGGGGGGGAGCAGTTCTTC; cdr3_aa: CASSPNGLAGGGEQFF
clone_size: -; j_call: TRBJ1-1; v_call: TRBV12-3/TRBV12-4; d_call: TRBD1; cdr3_nt: TGTGCCAGCAGTCAAGCCAGGACAGGGGCTTTCTTT; cdr3_aa: CASSQARTGAFF
clone_size: few; j_call: TRBJ1-3; v_call: TRBV9; d_call: TRBD1; cdr3_nt: TGTGCCAGCAGCGCTACAGGGGCGTCATCGAACACCATATATTTT; cdr3_aa: CASSATGASSNTIYF
clone_size: many; j_call: TRBJ2-3; v_call: TRBV5-4; d_call: -; cdr3_nt: TGTGCCAGCAGCTTGACGGCCGAAGATACGCAGTATTTT; cdr3_aa: CASSLTAEDTQYF
clone_size: many; j_call: TRBJ2-1; v_call: TRBV3-1; d_call: -; cdr3_nt: TGTGCCAGCAGCCAAGTCGGAGGCTCCGGGTTCTTC; cdr3_aa: CASSQVGGSGFF
clone_size: many; j_call: TRBJ2-7; v_call: TRBV15; d_call: -; cdr3_nt: TGTGCCACCAGCAGAGGAATAGGAGGCGACGAGCAGTACTTC; cdr3_aa: CATSRGIGGDEQYF
clone_size: -; j_call: TRBJ1-2; v_call: TRBV10-3; d_call: TRBD1; cdr3_nt: TGTGCCATCAGTGACGGGGAGGGGGCCTATGGCTACACCTTC; cdr3_aa: CAISDGEGAYGYTF
clone_size: -; j_call: TRBJ2-5; v_call: TRBV19; d_call: TRBD2; cdr3_nt: TGTGCCAGTAGTATAGATGGCGGGAGAACTGGGACCCAGTACTTC; cdr3_aa: CASSIDGGRTGTQYF
clone_size: many; j_call: TRBJ2-5; v_call: TRBV11-2; d_call: -; cdr3_nt: TGTGCCAGCAGCTCGTACAGGGGAGGGGGGACCCAGTACTTC; cdr3_aa: CASSSYRGGGTQYF
clone_size: many; j_call: TRBJ2-3; v_call: TRBV30; d_call: -; cdr3_nt: TGTGCCTGGAGGATCGACGCCGCAGATACGCAGTATTTT; cdr3_aa: CAWRIDAADTQYF
clone_size: -; j_call: TRBJ2-3; v_call: TRBV5-4; d_call: TRBD1; cdr3_nt: TGTGCCAGCAGAGCATCCGGGACAGGGACCACAGATACGCAGTATTTT; cdr3_aa: CASRASGTGTTDTQYF
clone_size: few; j_call: TRBJ1-2; v_call: TRBV30; d_call: -; cdr3_nt: TGTGCCTGGAATAGGGAATACCTTTATGGCTACACCTTC; cdr3_aa: CAWNREYLYGYTF
clone_size: -; j_call: TRBJ2-1; v_call: TRBV7-9; d_call: -; cdr3_nt: TGTGCCAGCAGCCAAACCCGACAGGTCCGGGATGAGCAGTTCTTC; cdr3_aa: CASSQTRQVRDEQFF
clone_size: many; j_call: TRBJ2-1; v_call: TRBV27; d_call: -; cdr3_nt: TGTGCCAGCAGTCCCCAATATCTGAACAATGAGCAGTTCTTC; cdr3_aa: CASSPQYLNNEQFF
clone_size: many; j_call: TRBJ2-4; v_call: TRBV12-3/TRBV12-4; d_call: -; cdr3_nt: TGTGCCAGCAGTTTCTCACTAGGAAGGGGCATTCAGTACTTC; cdr3_aa: CASSFSLGRGIQYF
clone_size: many; j_call: TRBJ2-1; v_call: TRBV27; d_call: -; cdr3_nt: TGTGCCAGCAGCGGGCTGCCAAACTCCTACAATGAGCAGTTCTTC; cdr3_aa: CASSGLPNSYNEQFF
clone_size: few; j_call: TRBJ1-2; v_call: TRBV7-9; d_call: -; cdr3_nt: TGTGCCAGCCGGCCCTCTCTGCGGGGTAGTGAGGGTGATGGCTACACCTTC; cdr3_aa: CASRPSLRGSEGDGYTF
clone_size: many; j_call: TRBJ1-6; v_call: TRBV28; d_call: -; cdr3_nt: TGTGCCAGCCGTAACCCCCCGGGTCTCCGGTATTCACCCCTCCACTTT; cdr3_aa: CASRNPPGLRYSPLHF
clone_size: -; j_call: TRBJ2-3; v_call: TRBV12-3/TRBV12-4; d_call: TRBD2; cdr3_nt: TGTGCCAGCTCCGTGGGGACTAGCCTAGATACGCAGTATTTT; cdr3_aa: CASSVGTSLDTQYF
clone_size: -; j_call: TRBJ2-3; v_call: TRBV19; d_call: -; cdr3_nt: TGTGCCAGTAGTATATCTGCGGACGCAGATACGCAGTATTTT; cdr3_aa: CASSISADADTQYF